This TCR beta chain was obtained from a study of T cell repertoires in cytomegalovirus infection. Study-level background: Newly reported HLA-C-restricted and thoroughly characterized HLA-B-restricted CMV epitopes were employed. TCR beta signatures that were public indicated CMV infection and matching HLA type. Study outcomes and limitations: The cumulative frequency of public TCR beta families identified carriers of CMV plus the relevant HLA.

This clonotype appeared once. Antigen specificity is unknown. CDR3 length: 18 residues. The germline V and J ends were trimmed by 0 bases and 1 base, with 17 bases remaining between them. From germline, CDR1 is MNHEY and CDR2 SVGEGT. TCRdb re-called the reads through MiXCR, storing one row per CDR3 protein. The repertoire consists of 570,000 or so distinct CDR3 sequences, with 40% occurring once and the leading ten covering 40% to 60%. The J gene is TRBJ2-3, the V gene TRBV6-2 or TRBV6-3; D is perhaps TRBD1 or TRBD2 (5 bases each). This sample comprised cultured PBMCs, obtained from culture after CMV antigen stimulation. The clonotype comes from a human donor in good health (CMV status not recorded). Some clones in this sample may be carry-over from other donors' samples. CDR3 nucleotides: TGTGCCAGCAGTTACTCCACCGGGACCGATTCTGGCACAGATACGCAGTATTTT. Its translation is CASSYSTGTDSGTDTQYF.